The rows below give T cell receptor beta chains drawn from one sample of a study of graft-versus-host responses after intestinal transplantation. Sequencing used immunoSEQ multiplex PCR; TCRdb keeps in-frame clones, though not all of them. The sample consists of under 15,000 clones, around 30% of them appearing once. Sequences were derived from alloreactive CD8+ T cells from a mixed lymphocyte reaction culture, sampled before intestinal transplant. These receptors all stem from a human patient who received an intestinal transplant. CDR3s leave out the opening cysteine and the closing phenylalanine or tryptophan.

TRBJ1-2 TRBV4-1 ASSKRLQNRKTYGYT
TRBJ2-5 TRBV4-1 ASRISSGGAQTNQETQY
TRBJ1-5 TRBV6-6 ASSGTRRVDQPQH
TRBJ2-1 TRBV7-9 ASSPAGTSGNEQF
TRBJ2-5 TRBV28 ASRNPMGANQETQY
TRBJ1-5 TRBV29-1 SVKLSNQPQH
TRBJ2-7 TRBV7-3 ASSPPPGLAGPLGQY
TRBJ2-2 TRBV2 ASSGTSGGELF
TRBJ2-7 TRBV10-3 AISCYREYEQY
TRBJ2-1 TRBV13 ASSSRRAALNEQF
TRBJ1-1 TRBV27 ASRTGTGDTEAF
TRBJ2-1 TRBV5-4 ASSVLQTGLDEQF
TRBJ2-3 TRBV11-2 ASSSGTGSTDTQY
TRBJ1-1 TRBV6-6 ASSYQGGITEAF
TRBJ1-2 TRBV9 ASSVAPLGRHYGYT
TRBJ1-1 TRBV6-5 ASSPRQGVEAF
TRBJ1-1 TRBV19 ASSTRWPEAF
NA TRBV6-5 ASSWGGGDEQY
TRBJ2-5 TRBV21-1 ASSPRAPGTQY
TRBJ1-1 TRBV7-9 ASSFDGGPPEAF
TRBJ1-6 TRBV5-1 ASSLLRGSSYNSPLH
TRBJ1-5 TRBV25-1 ASGTGASSNQPQH
TRBJ2-3 TRBV6-5 ASRRGGLTDTQY
TRBJ2-1 TRBV7-9 ASSLAGPYNEQF
TRBJ1-1 TRBV5-1 ASSFRGGTEAF
TRBJ2-7 TRBV2 ASSVSAVGSYEQY
TRBJ1-6 TRBV6-7 ASSPGDRVKHSPLH
TRBJ2-7 TRBV5-4 ASSQDRDFSYEQY